This T cell receptor beta chain was identified in a study of T cell changes during pregnancy in multiple sclerosis. The germline V gene encodes CDR1 SGHAT and CDR2 FQNNGV. The CDR3 contains 14 residues. The V and J ends lost 5 bases and 5 bases respectively, with 15 bases between them. Some clones are missing from TCRdb's copy, which holds only in-frame ones; the method was immunoSEQ multiplex PCR. This table holds fewer than 85,000 clones, 93% found once. The sample was peripheral blood, taken in the second trimester of pregnancy. The genes are TRBV11-2 and TRBJ1-2, with D maybe TRBD1 (5 bases). This clonotype was obtained from a female donor with multiple sclerosis, enrolled in a pregnancy study. The CDR3 sequence is CASSTQFGGYGYTF. In nucleotides, the CDR3 is TGTGCCAGCAGCACACAATTCGGGGGATATGGCTACACCTTC.